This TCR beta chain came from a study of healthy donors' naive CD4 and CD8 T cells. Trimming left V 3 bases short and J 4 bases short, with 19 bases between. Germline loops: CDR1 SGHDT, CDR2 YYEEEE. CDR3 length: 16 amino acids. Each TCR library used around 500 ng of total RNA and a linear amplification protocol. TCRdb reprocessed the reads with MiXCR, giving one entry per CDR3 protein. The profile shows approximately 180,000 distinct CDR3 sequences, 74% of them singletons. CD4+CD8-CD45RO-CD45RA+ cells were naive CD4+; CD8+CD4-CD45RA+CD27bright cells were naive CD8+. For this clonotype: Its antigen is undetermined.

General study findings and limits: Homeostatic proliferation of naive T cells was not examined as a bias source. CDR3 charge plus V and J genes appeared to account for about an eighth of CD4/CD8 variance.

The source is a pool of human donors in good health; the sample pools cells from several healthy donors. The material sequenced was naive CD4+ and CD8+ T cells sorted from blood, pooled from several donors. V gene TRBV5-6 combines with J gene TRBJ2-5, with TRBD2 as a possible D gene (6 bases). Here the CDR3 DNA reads TGTGCCAGCAGCTCCCCCACCGAAAGGGGAGGAGAGACCCAGTACTTC. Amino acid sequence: CASSSPTERGGETQYF.